This T cell receptor (beta chain) derives from a study of shared clonotypes between healthy human individuals. Notes on the study in general: The authors sampled blood alone, and tissue repertoires likely differ.

Each cell subset's genomic DNA was divided evenly among several immunoSEQ plates. Unsorted PBMC replicate PCRs used around 300 ng DNA, approximately 30,000 T cell genomes. Repertoires were generated with immunoSEQ multiplex PCR, while TCRdb's copy carries only in-frame clones and drops some. The table has more than 450,000 clones, 79% seen once. The donors were all Caucasian adults (living in Nashville, Tennessee). As regards this clone: The antigen remains unidentified.

The CDR3 is 14 amino acids. V was cut by 3 bases and J by 4 bases, with 10 bases left in between. Germline assignment: CDR1 SGHVS and CDR2 FQNEAQ. The V gene is TRBV7-8, the J gene TRBJ1-3, with unresolved D. The receptor was derived from a woman in her forties in good health. Some clones in this sample may be carry-over from other donors' samples. The sequenced sample was PBMCs. The CDR3 sequence is CASSFFEAGNTIYF. The CDR3 DNA follows: TGTGCCAGCAGCTTTTTCGAGGCGGGAAACACCATATATTTT.